A selection of T cell receptor beta chains follows, all from one sample in a study of identifying expanded T cells in peripheral blood. Profiling relied on immunoSEQ multiplex PCR, and the TCRdb table lists in-frame clones only, not all of them. The sample lists about 97,000 clones; around 88% were seen once. Sequencing was done on a sample of blood. Every receptor here comes from a person aged 18 to 75 in good health. Each CDR3 is given with its conserved first and last residue. The order of the fields is D gene, J gene, clone size, V gene, CDR3 protein, CDR3 DNA. The D gene is left open where the match is weak. Size tells how often a clone was seen (once, few, many) or the class of an expanded clone, and some rows leave it out.

D gene: .
J gene: TRBJ2-6
clone size: .
V gene: TRBV21-1
CDR3 protein: CASSSGDGRGANVLTF
CDR3 DNA: TGTGCCAGCAGCAGTGGGGACGGGAGAGGGGCCAACGTCCTGACTTTC

D gene: .
J gene: TRBJ1-4
clone size: few
V gene: TRBV18
CDR3 protein: CASSPQEPFNEKLFF
CDR3 DNA: TGTGCCAGCTCACCACAGGAACCATTTAATGAAAAACTGTTTTTT

D gene: TRBD1
J gene: TRBJ2-7
clone size: .
V gene: TRBV11-2
CDR3 protein: CASSPPKTGYLHYEQYF
CDR3 DNA: TGTGCCAGCAGCCCCCCGAAGACAGGGTACCTCCACTACGAGCAGTACTTC

D gene: TRBD1
J gene: TRBJ1-2
clone size: .
V gene: TRBV27
CDR3 protein: CASSRRTGLYGYTF
CDR3 DNA: TGTGCCAGCAGTCGTCGGACAGGGCTCTATGGCTACACCTTC

D gene: .
J gene: TRBJ1-3
clone size: .
V gene: TRBV7-9
CDR3 protein: CASSLAKGDGGNTIYF
CDR3 DNA: TGTGCCAGCAGCTTAGCCAAGGGGGATGGAGGAAACACCATATATTTT

D gene: TRBD1
J gene: TRBJ2-1
clone size: .
V gene: TRBV9
CDR3 protein: CASSVKTGEINEQFF
CDR3 DNA: TGTGCCAGCAGCGTAAAGACAGGGGAGATCAATGAGCAGTTCTTC

D gene: .
J gene: TRBJ2-1
clone size: .
V gene: TRBV11-3
CDR3 protein: CASSLAQDNEQFF
CDR3 DNA: TGTGCCAGCAGCTTAGCTCAGGACAATGAGCAGTTCTTC

D gene: .
J gene: TRBJ2-5
clone size: .
V gene: TRBV15
CDR3 protein: CATSANRDPGWGETQYF
CDR3 DNA: TGTGCCACCAGCGCAAACCGGGACCCAGGGTGGGGGGAGACCCAGTACTTC

D gene: .
J gene: TRBJ1-1
clone size: once
V gene: TRBV30
CDR3 protein: CAWSVRSRVDTEAFF
CDR3 DNA: TGTGCCTGGAGTGTACGTAGCAGGGTGGACACTGAAGCTTTCTTT

D gene: TRBD2
J gene: TRBJ2-7
clone size: .
V gene: TRBV27
CDR3 protein: CASGNPGLAGPQYF
CDR3 DNA: TGTGCCAGCGGAAACCCGGGACTAGCGGGGCCCCAGTACTTC

D gene: .
J gene: TRBJ1-1
clone size: .
V gene: TRBV5-5
CDR3 protein: CASSLEMGNPTEAFF
CDR3 DNA: TGTGCCAGCAGCTTGGAAATGGGAAACCCCACTGAAGCTTTCTTT

D gene: .
J gene: TRBJ2-5
clone size: once
V gene: TRBV12-1
CDR3 protein: CASSFSGGAVAETQYF
CDR3 DNA: TGTGCCAGCAGCTTTAGCGGGGGGGCGGTCGCGGAGACCCAGTACTTC

D gene: .
J gene: TRBJ1-5
clone size: .
V gene: TRBV5-8
CDR3 protein: CASSLRRGAVQPQHF
CDR3 DNA: TGTGCCAGCAGCTTGCGCCGGGGGGCTGTTCAGCCCCAGCATTTT

D gene: .
J gene: TRBJ1-2
clone size: .
V gene: TRBV5-6
CDR3 protein: CASSFLGGSENGYTF
CDR3 DNA: TGTGCCAGCAGCTTTCTAGGGGGTAGTGAGAATGGCTACACCTTC

D gene: .
J gene: TRBJ2-5
clone size: .
V gene: TRBV20-1
CDR3 protein: CSARPAETQYF
CDR3 DNA: TGCAGTGCTCGACCGGCAGAGACCCAGTACTTC

D gene: .
J gene: TRBJ1-5
clone size: .
V gene: TRBV4-3
CDR3 protein: CASSQEPRDNQPQHF
CDR3 DNA: TGCGCCAGCAGCCAAGAACCTCGGGATAATCAGCCCCAGCATTTT

D gene: TRBD1
J gene: TRBJ2-5
clone size: once
V gene: TRBV6-5
CDR3 protein: CASSYFSGGQETQYF
CDR3 DNA: TGTGCCAGCAGTTACTTCTCAGGGGGACAAGAGACCCAGTACTTC

D gene: TRBD1
J gene: TRBJ2-1
clone size: .
V gene: TRBV4-3
CDR3 protein: CASSQAFGQGPYNEQFF
CDR3 DNA: TGCGCCAGCAGCCAGGCCTTCGGACAGGGCCCCTACAATGAGCAGTTCTTC

D gene: .
J gene: TRBJ1-1
clone size: .
V gene: TRBV5-6
CDR3 protein: CASSLFQIEAFF
CDR3 DNA: TGTGCCAGCAGCTTGTTTCAGATTGAAGCTTTCTTT

D gene: TRBD1
J gene: TRBJ2-7
clone size: .
V gene: TRBV29-1
CDR3 protein: CSVGGTTYEQYF
CDR3 DNA: TGCAGCGTAGGGGGCACCACCTACGAGCAGTACTTC

D gene: .
J gene: TRBJ1-5
clone size: .
V gene: TRBV7-2
CDR3 protein: CASSRDSNQPQHF
CDR3 DNA: TGTGCCAGCAGCCGGGACAGCAATCAGCCCCAGCATTTT

D gene: .
J gene: TRBJ2-7
clone size: .
V gene: TRBV7-9
CDR3 protein: CASTLGGYEQYF
CDR3 DNA: TGTGCCAGCACGCTCGGGGGCTACGAGCAGTACTTC

D gene: .
J gene: TRBJ1-5
clone size: .
V gene: TRBV6-6
CDR3 protein: CASSRGEGRKPQHF
CDR3 DNA: TGTGCCAGCAGCCGGGGCGAGGGTCGGAAGCCCCAGCATTTT

D gene: TRBD1
J gene: TRBJ2-7
clone size: .
V gene: TRBV11-2
CDR3 protein: CASSAWDSYYEQYF
CDR3 DNA: TGTGCCAGCAGCGCGTGGGACAGCTACTACGAGCAGTACTTC

D gene: .
J gene: TRBJ1-6
clone size: .
V gene: TRBV4-3
CDR3 protein: CASSQYPNSPLHF
CDR3 DNA: TGCGCCAGCAGCCAATACCCAAATTCACCCCTCCACTTT

D gene: .
J gene: TRBJ2-2
clone size: .
V gene: TRBV6-5
CDR3 protein: CASSWSDRFTGELFF
CDR3 DNA: TGTGCCAGCAGTTGGTCAGACAGGTTTACCGGGGAGCTGTTTTTT

D gene: .
J gene: TRBJ2-7
clone size: .
V gene: TRBV15
CDR3 protein: CATSRDRFEQYF
CDR3 DNA: TGTGCCACCAGCAGAGATCGTTTCGAGCAGTACTTC

D gene: TRBD1
J gene: TRBJ1-4
clone size: .
V gene: TRBV7-2
CDR3 protein: CASSYPRGSGEKLFF
CDR3 DNA: TGTGCCAGCAGCTACCCCAGGGGGTCCGGAGAAAAACTGTTTTTT

D gene: .
J gene: TRBJ2-1
clone size: .
V gene: TRBV29-1
CDR3 protein: CSVGSGINEQFF
CDR3 DNA: TGCAGCGTTGGGTCAGGAATCAATGAGCAGTTCTTC

D gene: .
J gene: TRBJ1-2
clone size: few
V gene: TRBV27
CDR3 protein: CASGNRAPGYGYTF
CDR3 DNA: TGTGCCAGCGGCAACAGGGCTCCAGGGTATGGCTACACCTTC

D gene: TRBD1
J gene: TRBJ1-1
clone size: once
V gene: TRBV18
CDR3 protein: CASSHSADRVGDTEAFF
CDR3 DNA: TGTGCCAGCTCACATAGCGCCGACAGGGTTGGTGACACTGAAGCTTTCTTT

D gene: TRBD2
J gene: TRBJ2-7
clone size: .
V gene: TRBV19
CDR3 protein: CASSSTSDFSYEQYF
CDR3 DNA: TGTGCCAGTAGTTCGACTAGCGACTTCTCCTACGAGCAGTACTTC

D gene: .
J gene: TRBJ2-3
clone size: .
V gene: TRBV5-1
CDR3 protein: CASSTQPRGTDTQYF
CDR3 DNA: TGCGCCAGCAGCACTCAGCCAAGGGGCACAGATACGCAGTATTTT

D gene: .
J gene: TRBJ2-7
clone size: .
V gene: TRBV7-9
CDR3 protein: CASSHSWAEQYF
CDR3 DNA: TGTGCCAGCAGCCACTCCTGGGCCGAGCAGTACTTC

D gene: TRBD1
J gene: TRBJ2-2
clone size: .
V gene: TRBV18
CDR3 protein: CASSPAGTGSNTGELFF
CDR3 DNA: TGTGCCAGCTCACCAGCCGGGACAGGGTCGAACACCGGGGAGCTGTTTTTT

D gene: .
J gene: TRBJ2-1
clone size: .
V gene: TRBV28
CDR3 protein: CASSSLNFQGREQFF
CDR3 DNA: TGTGCCAGCAGTTCGCTAAATTTTCAGGGACGCGAGCAGTTCTTC

D gene: .
J gene: TRBJ1-2
clone size: many
V gene: TRBV25-1
CDR3 protein: CATSEYFGSGDGYTF
CDR3 DNA: TGTGCCACCAGTGAATATTTCGGGTCAGGGGATGGCTACACCTTC

D gene: .
J gene: TRBJ2-1
clone size: .
V gene: TRBV11-2
CDR3 protein: CASSSMGGGLNNEQFF
CDR3 DNA: TGTGCCAGCAGCTCCATGGGAGGGGGACTAAACAATGAGCAGTTCTTC

D gene: .
J gene: TRBJ2-1
clone size: .
V gene: TRBV4-3
CDR3 protein: CASSQVQGPLYNEQFF
CDR3 DNA: TGCGCCAGCAGCCAAGTTCAGGGACCTCTCTACAATGAGCAGTTCTTC

D gene: TRBD1
J gene: TRBJ1-1
clone size: .
V gene: TRBV5-8
CDR3 protein: CASSLGGTGGEAFF
CDR3 DNA: TGTGCCAGCAGCTTGGGCGGGACAGGGGGAGAAGCTTTCTTT

D gene: TRBD2
J gene: TRBJ2-3
clone size: .
V gene: TRBV7-9
CDR3 protein: CASSLGGGGTDTQYF
CDR3 DNA: TGTGCCAGCAGCTTAGGCGGGGGAGGCACAGATACGCAGTATTTT

D gene: TRBD1
J gene: TRBJ1-5
clone size: .
V gene: TRBV18
CDR3 protein: CASSPNRGPGAQHF
CDR3 DNA: TGTGCCAGCTCACCCAACAGGGGCCCGGGGGCCCAGCATTTT

D gene: .
J gene: TRBJ2-3
clone size: .
V gene: TRBV18
CDR3 protein: CASSPAGTRSSTDTQYF
CDR3 DNA: TGTGCCAGCTCACCAGCAGGGACTCGTTCGAGCACAGATACGCAGTATTTT

D gene: .
J gene: TRBJ1-2
clone size: .
V gene: TRBV12-5
CDR3 protein: CASGIGIYGYTF
CDR3 DNA: TGTGCTAGTGGTATAGGAATCTATGGCTACACCTTC

D gene: TRBD1
J gene: TRBJ1-5
clone size: .
V gene: TRBV5-3
CDR3 protein: CARSSPLWTGDDQPQHF
CDR3 DNA: TGTGCCAGAAGCTCACCCCTCTGGACAGGGGACGATCAGCCCCAGCATTTT

D gene: .
J gene: TRBJ2-2
clone size: once
V gene: TRBV15
CDR3 protein: CATSRDIVYTGELFF
CDR3 DNA: TGTGCCACCAGCAGAGATATCGTCTACACCGGGGAGCTGTTTTTT

D gene: TRBD1
J gene: TRBJ2-3
clone size: .
V gene: TRBV2
CDR3 protein: CASSLDRGGTDTQYF
CDR3 DNA: TGTGCCAGCAGTCTGGACAGGGGAGGCACAGATACGCAGTATTTT

D gene: .
J gene: TRBJ1-5
clone size: .
V gene: TRBV10-3
CDR3 protein: CAISPGNSNQPQHF
CDR3 DNA: TGTGCCATCAGTCCCGGGAATAGCAATCAGCCCCAGCATTTT

D gene: TRBD2
J gene: TRBJ2-5
clone size: .
V gene: TRBV9
CDR3 protein: CASSVGVVGGGFQDTQYF
CDR3 DNA: TGTGCCAGCAGCGTAGGAGTTGTTGGCGGGGGATTCCAAGATACCCAGTACTTC

D gene: TRBD2
J gene: TRBJ2-3
clone size: .
V gene: TRBV9
CDR3 protein: CASGGGTDTQYF
CDR3 DNA: TGTGCCAGCGGGGGGGGCACAGATACGCAGTATTTT

D gene: .
J gene: TRBJ1-1
clone size: .
V gene: TRBV7-9
CDR3 protein: CASSLDRNTEAFF
CDR3 DNA: TGTGCCAGCAGCTTAGACCGGAACACTGAAGCTTTCTTT

D gene: .
J gene: TRBJ2-2
clone size: .
V gene: TRBV10-3
CDR3 protein: CAIGLDTGELFF
CDR3 DNA: TGTGCCATCGGGTTGGACACCGGGGAGCTGTTTTTT

D gene: .
J gene: TRBJ2-7
clone size: .
V gene: TRBV10-3
CDR3 protein: CATKPGTRREQYF
CDR3 DNA: TGTGCCACCAAACCGGGAACCCGCCGGGAGCAGTACTTC

D gene: TRBD1
J gene: TRBJ1-4
clone size: .
V gene: TRBV11-2
CDR3 protein: CASSSGTVATNEKLFF
CDR3 DNA: TGTGCCAGCAGCTCCGGGACAGTTGCAACTAATGAAAAACTGTTTTTT

D gene: .
J gene: TRBJ2-3
clone size: .
V gene: TRBV27
CDR3 protein: CASSLVWGTDTQYF
CDR3 DNA: TGTGCCAGCAGTTTGGTATGGGGCACAGATACGCAGTATTTT

D gene: .
J gene: TRBJ2-7
clone size: once
V gene: TRBV7-2
CDR3 protein: CASSLWFSGTYEQYF
CDR3 DNA: TGTGCCAGCAGCTTATGGTTTAGCGGCACATACGAGCAGTACTTC

D gene: TRBD1
J gene: TRBJ1-1
clone size: few
V gene: TRBV15
CDR3 protein: CATSRGRTGASTEAFF
CDR3 DNA: TGTGCCACCAGCAGAGGGAGGACAGGGGCGTCGACTGAAGCTTTCTTT

D gene: .
J gene: TRBJ1-1
clone size: .
V gene: TRBV29-1
CDR3 protein: CSARRKATEAFF
CDR3 DNA: TGCAGCGCCCGCAGGAAAGCGACTGAAGCTTTCTTT

D gene: TRBD1
J gene: TRBJ2-7
clone size: .
V gene: TRBV2
CDR3 protein: CASSEGTGGVSEQYF
CDR3 DNA: TGTGCCAGCAGTGAAGGGACAGGGGGCGTGAGCGAGCAGTACTTC